These 11 T cell receptor beta chains came from one sample sequenced in a study of CD8 T cells in ankylosing spondylitis. Study-level findings and limits: Within ankylosing spondylitis blood, a TCR beta motif made up of seven or eight highly homologous variants appeared to be characteristic.

These receptors lack a known antigen. Via MiXCR, TCRdb re-called the 5' RACE reads, giving one row per CDR3 protein. Seen here are fewer than 450,000 distinct CDR3 sequences, 17% observed once, and the top ten hold 0.95% to 1.1%. The sample consisted of blood, either unsorted or a sorted T cell fraction (not recorded which). The source is a male donor with ankylosing spondylitis.

At least ten counts were recorded for this clonotype. V usage is TRBV3-1 and J usage is TRBJ1-5; no clear D. V lost 6 bases and J lost 2, with 5 bases in between. This CDR3 contains 12 residues. Germline CDR1 is LGHDT and CDR2 is YNNKEL (reference sequence). CDR3: CASSEGNQPQHF. The CDR3 DNA follows: TGTGCCAGCAGTGAGGGCAATCAGCCCCAGCATTTT.

Only a few counts were recorded for this clonotype. The V gene is TRBV27, the J gene TRBJ2-2; D not certain. Germline V gene lookup returns CDR1 MNHEY and CDR2 SMNVEV (reference sequence). Deletions cut 3 bases from V and 1 base from J, with 6 bases between. This CDR3 comprises 14 residues. The CDR3 is CASSFWGNTGELFF. CDR3 in DNA: TGTGCCAGCAGTTTCTGGGGGAACACCGGGGAGCTGTTTTTT.

This clonotype was seen more than once but under ten times. The chain employs TRBV9 and TRBJ2-3; tentatively, D is TRBD2 (6 bases). V was trimmed by 4 bases and J by 6 bases, leaving 21 bases between them. The CDR3 has 16 residues. CDR1 and CDR2 (germline): SGDLS, YYNGEE. The CDR3 bases are TGTGCCAGCAGCCAAGCCGCGGGGAGCTTTGCGGATACGCAGTATTTT. Encoded protein: CASSQAAGSFADTQYF.

This clonotype was recorded only once. The CDR3, as DNA: TGTGCCAGCAGGAGGACGGCTAGCACAGATACGCAGTATTTT. Amino acid sequence: CASRRTASTDTQYF. This chain connects TRBV7-2 to TRBJ2-3; D unclear. This CDR3 has 14 amino acids. In germline, CDR1 is SGHTA, CDR2 FQGNSA. The V gene lost 6 bases and the J gene lost 0 bases, with 10 bases spanning the gap. Based on the CDR3 plus reference TRBV7-2 and TRBJ2-3, the full variable domain is GAGVSQSPSNKVTEKGKDVELRCDPISGHTALYWYRQSLGQGLEFLIYFQGNSAPDKSGLPSDRFSAERTGGSVSTLTIQRTQQEDSAVYLCASRRTASTDTQYFGPGTRLTVL.

Ten or more counts support this clonotype. The rearrangement joins TRBV12-3 or TRBV12-4 to TRBJ1-3, with D maybe TRBD1 (5 bases). The CDR3 sequence is 12 residues long. The germline V and J ends were trimmed by 6 bases and 2 bases, with 5 bases remaining between them. CDR3 bases: TGTGCCAGCAGGGGGGCTGGAAACACCATATATTTT. This codes for CASRGAGNTIYF.

This clonotype came up a few times. This chain joins TRBV2 and TRBJ1-5; no clear D. Germline V lookup: CDR1 SNHLY, CDR2 FYNNEI. The CDR3 consists of 15 residues. V was pared by 3 bases and J by 0 bases, with 9 bases between. CDR3 amino acids: CASSETDYSNQPQHF. The CDR3 DNA reads as TGTGCCAGCAGTGAGACCGACTATAGCAATCAGCCCCAGCATTTT. Full variable domain (remainder filled in from reference TRBV2 and TRBJ1-5): EPEVTQTPSHQVTQMGQEVILRCVPISNHLYFYWYRQILGQKVEFLVSFYNNEISEKSEIFDDQFSVERPDGSNFTLKIRSTKLEDSAMYFCASSETDYSNQPQHFGDGTRLSIL.

The chain links TRBV4-1 to TRBJ2-1, with TRBD2 matching over 9 bases. The CDR3 runs 15 residues. V lost 3 bases and J lost 8; bases outside the gene matches: 8. CDR1 and CDR2 from the germline V gene are MGHRA and YSYEKL. The CDR3 protein is CASSQSRGGRDEQFF. The CDR3, as DNA: TGCGCCAGCAGCCAGTCGCGGGGGGGTAGGGATGAGCAGTTCTTC.

The chain combines TRBV10-3 with TRBJ1-2; possibly TRBD1 for D (5 bases). CDR1 is ENHRY, CDR2 SYGVKD, per germline. V lost 8 bases and J 8 bases, leaving 18 bases between the germline ends. The CDR3 runs to 13 residues. Here the CDR3 DNA reads TGTGCCATCGCCCAATCGACAGCGGTGGGCTACACCTTC. Protein product: CAIAQSTAVGYTF.

CDR3 sequence reads: CASSLMGADTQYF. The CDR3 DNA is TGTGCCAGCAGTTTAATGGGTGCAGATACGCAGTATTTT. This chain uses TRBV12-3 or TRBV12-4 with TRBJ2-3; no firm D call. The CDR3 is 13 amino acids. The V gene lost 2 bases and the J gene lost 4 bases, with 7 bases spanning the gap.

This clonotype was observed many times. This chain joins TRBV5-5 and TRBJ2-2; TRBD2 is a possible D gene (6 bases). Looked up from germline, CDR1 is SGHKS and CDR2 is YYEKEE (reference sequence). The V gene lost 4 bases and the J gene lost 7 bases, with 11 bases spanning the gap. The CDR3 totals 13 residues. This CDR3 is CASSPRRGGELFF. CDR3 DNA sequence: TGTGCCAGCAGCCCACGGAGGGGCGGGGAGCTGTTTTTT.

This clonotype was detected only a few times. The J gene is TRBJ1-6, the V gene TRBV21-1. TRBV21-1 is termed a pseudogene. The length of the CDR3 is 16 residues. CDR3 in DNA: TGTGCCAGCAGCAAATTATTATCAAGATCTGCTTCACCCCTCCACTTT. Its translation is CASSKLLSRSASPLHF.